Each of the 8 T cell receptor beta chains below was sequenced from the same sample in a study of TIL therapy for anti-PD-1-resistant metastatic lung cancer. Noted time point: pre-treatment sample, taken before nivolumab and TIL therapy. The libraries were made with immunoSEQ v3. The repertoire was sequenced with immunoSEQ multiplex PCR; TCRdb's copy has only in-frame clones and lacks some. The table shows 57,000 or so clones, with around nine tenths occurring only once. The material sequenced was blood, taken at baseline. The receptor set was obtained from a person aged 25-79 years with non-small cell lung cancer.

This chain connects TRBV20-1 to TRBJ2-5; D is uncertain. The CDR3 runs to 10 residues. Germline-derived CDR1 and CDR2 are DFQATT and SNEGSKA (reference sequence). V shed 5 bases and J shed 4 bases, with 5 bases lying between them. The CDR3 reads CSAFRETQYF. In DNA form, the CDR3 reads TGCAGTGCTTTCCGAGAGACCCAGTACTTC.

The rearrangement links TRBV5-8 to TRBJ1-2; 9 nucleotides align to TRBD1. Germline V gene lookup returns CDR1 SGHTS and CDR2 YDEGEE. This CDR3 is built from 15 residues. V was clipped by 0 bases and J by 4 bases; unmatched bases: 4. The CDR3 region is CASSLAGTGIYGYTF. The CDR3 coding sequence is TGTGCCAGCAGCTTGGCCGGGACAGGGATCTATGGCTACACCTTC.

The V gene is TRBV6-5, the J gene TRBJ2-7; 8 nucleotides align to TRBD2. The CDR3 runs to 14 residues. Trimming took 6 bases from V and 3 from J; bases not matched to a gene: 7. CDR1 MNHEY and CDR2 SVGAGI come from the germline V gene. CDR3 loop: CASRPGAGGYEQYF. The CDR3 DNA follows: TGTGCCAGCAGACCCGGGGCGGGGGGCTACGAGCAGTACTTC.

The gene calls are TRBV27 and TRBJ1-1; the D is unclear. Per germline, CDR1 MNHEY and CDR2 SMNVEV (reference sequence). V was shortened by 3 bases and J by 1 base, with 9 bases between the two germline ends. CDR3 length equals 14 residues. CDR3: CASSFLGGNTEAFF. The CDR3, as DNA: TGTGCCAGCAGTTTCTTAGGCGGGAACACTGAAGCTTTCTTT.

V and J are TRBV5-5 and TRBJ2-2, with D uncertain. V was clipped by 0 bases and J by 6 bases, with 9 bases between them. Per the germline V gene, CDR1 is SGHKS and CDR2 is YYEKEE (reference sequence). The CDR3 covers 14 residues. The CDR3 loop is CASSLGVKAGELFF. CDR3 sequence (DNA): TGTGCCAGCAGCTTGGGAGTTAAGGCCGGGGAGCTGTTTTTT.

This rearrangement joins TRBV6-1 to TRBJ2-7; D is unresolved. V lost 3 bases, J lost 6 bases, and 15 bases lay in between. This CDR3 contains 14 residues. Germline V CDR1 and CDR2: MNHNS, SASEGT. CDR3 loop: CASSDRRGYGEQYF. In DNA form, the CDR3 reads TGTGCCAGCAGTGACAGGCGTGGGTACGGCGAGCAGTACTTC.

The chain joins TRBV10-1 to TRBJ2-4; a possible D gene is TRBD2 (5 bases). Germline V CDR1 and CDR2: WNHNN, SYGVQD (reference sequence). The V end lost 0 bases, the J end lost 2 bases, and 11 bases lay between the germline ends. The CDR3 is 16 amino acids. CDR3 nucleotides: TGCGCCAGCAGTGAGTCCGGCGGGCCGACCAAAAACATTCAGTACTTC. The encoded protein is CASSESGGPTKNIQYF.

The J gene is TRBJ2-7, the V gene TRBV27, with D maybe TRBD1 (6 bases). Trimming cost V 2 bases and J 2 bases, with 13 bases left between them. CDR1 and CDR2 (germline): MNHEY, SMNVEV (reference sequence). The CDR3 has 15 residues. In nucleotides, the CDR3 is TGTGCCAGCAGTTTACACGAACAGGGAACCTACGAGCAGTACTTC. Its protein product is CASSLHEQGTYEQYF.